The clone carrying this T cell receptor (beta chain) was observed a handful of times. CDR3 length: 13 residues. The J segment lost 6 bases and the V segment lost 10 bases, leaving 10 bases of the junction unmatched. Germline V CDR1 and CDR2: SNHLY, FYNNEI. This entry comes from a study of patients and donors after allogeneic stem cell transplantation. Each CDR3 protein is one row after TCRdb ran MiXCR on the RT-PCR reads. The table shows 920,000 or so distinct CDR3 sequences, with roughly 18% occurring only once. The specimen sequenced was blood, either unsorted or a sorted T cell fraction (not recorded which). The genes are TRBV2 and TRBJ2-7, with 9 nucleotides matching TRBD1. The receptor was isolated from a human donor who was either an allogeneic HSCT recipient or a stem cell or donor lymphocyte infusion donor (not recorded which). It is not recorded whose cells these are; they may come from a transplant donor. The CDR3 nucleotides are TGTGCCACCTCGGGGACAGGGCCTGCCGAGCAGTACTTC. It is translated as CATSGTGPAEQYF.